This T cell receptor (beta chain) was identified during a study of blood T cell repertoires in COVID-19. The CDR3 spans 14 residues. Losses at the gene ends were 0 bases for V and 4 bases for J; bases not matched to a gene: 1. The germline CDR1 and CDR2 sequences are SGHTA and FQGNSA. Here immunoSEQ multiplex PCR was the method, and the copy in TCRdb shows in-frame clones only, minus some. The table lists about 120,000 clones, about 88% of them singletons, with approximately 1.5% in the top ten. Material: peripheral blood. The clonotype originates from a man aged 35 to 55 with acute or convalescent COVID-19. The gene calls are TRBV7-2 and TRBJ1-2; 8 bases map to TRBD1. CDR3 region: CASSLADRAYGYTF. The CDR3 DNA follows: TGTGCCAGCAGCTTAGCGGACAGGGCCTATGGCTACACCTTC. Based on the CDR3 plus reference TRBV7-2 and TRBJ1-2, the full variable domain is GAGVSQSPSNKVTEKGKDVELRCDPISGHTALYWYRQSLGQGLEFLIYFQGNSAPDKSGLPSDRFSAERTGGSVSTLTIQRTQQEDSAVYLCASSLADRAYGYTFGSGTRLTVV.